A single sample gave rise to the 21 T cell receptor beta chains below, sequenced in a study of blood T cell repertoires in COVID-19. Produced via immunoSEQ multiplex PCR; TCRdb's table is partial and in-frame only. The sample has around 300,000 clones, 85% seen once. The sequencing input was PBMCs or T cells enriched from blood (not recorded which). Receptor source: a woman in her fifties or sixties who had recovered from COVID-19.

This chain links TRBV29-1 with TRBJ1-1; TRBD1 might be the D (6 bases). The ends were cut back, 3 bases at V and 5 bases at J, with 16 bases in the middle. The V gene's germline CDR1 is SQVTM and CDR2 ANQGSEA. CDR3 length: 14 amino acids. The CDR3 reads CSVEEVPGETEAFF. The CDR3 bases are TGCAGCGTTGAGGAAGTCCCAGGGGAGACTGAAGCTTTCTTT.

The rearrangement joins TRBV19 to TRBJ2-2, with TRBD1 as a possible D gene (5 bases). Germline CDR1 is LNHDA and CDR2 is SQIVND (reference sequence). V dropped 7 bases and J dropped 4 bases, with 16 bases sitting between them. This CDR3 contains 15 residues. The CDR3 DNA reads TGTGCCAGTAAAGGGCAGGGTCGGGTCACCGGGGAGCTGTTTTTT. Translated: CASKGQGRVTGELFF.

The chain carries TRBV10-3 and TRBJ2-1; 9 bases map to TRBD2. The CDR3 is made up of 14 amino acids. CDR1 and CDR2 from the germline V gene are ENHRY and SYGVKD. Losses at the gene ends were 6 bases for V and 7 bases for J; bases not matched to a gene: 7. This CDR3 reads CAIRPGTSGNEQFF. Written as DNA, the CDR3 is TGTGCCATCAGACCCGGAACTAGCGGGAATGAGCAGTTCTTC.

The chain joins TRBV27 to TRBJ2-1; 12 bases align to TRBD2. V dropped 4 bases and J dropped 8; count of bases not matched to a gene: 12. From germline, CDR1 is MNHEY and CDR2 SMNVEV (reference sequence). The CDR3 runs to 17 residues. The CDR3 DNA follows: TGTGCCAGCAGTTCGAGCAGGACTAGCGGGACCCTGGATGAGCAGTTCTTC. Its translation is CASSSSRTSGTLDEQFF.

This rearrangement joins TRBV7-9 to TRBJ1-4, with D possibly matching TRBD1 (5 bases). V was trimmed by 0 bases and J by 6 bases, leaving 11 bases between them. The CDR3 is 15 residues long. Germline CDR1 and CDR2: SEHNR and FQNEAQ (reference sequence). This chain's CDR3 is CASSLAGGFYEKLFF. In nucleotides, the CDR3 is TGTGCCAGCAGCTTAGCGGGGGGGTTTTATGAAAAACTGTTTTTT.

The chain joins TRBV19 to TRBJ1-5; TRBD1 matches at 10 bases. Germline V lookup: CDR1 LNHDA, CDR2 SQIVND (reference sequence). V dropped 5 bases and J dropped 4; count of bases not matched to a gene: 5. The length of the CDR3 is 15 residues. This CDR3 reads CASSPRGQGNQPQHF. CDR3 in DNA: TGTGCCAGTAGTCCGCGGGGACAGGGGAATCAGCCCCAGCATTTT.

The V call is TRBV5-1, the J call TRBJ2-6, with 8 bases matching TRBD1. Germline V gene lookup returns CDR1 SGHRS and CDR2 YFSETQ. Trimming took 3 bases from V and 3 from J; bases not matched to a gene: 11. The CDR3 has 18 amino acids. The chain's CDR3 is CASSSGWTGRIGANVLTF. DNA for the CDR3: TGCGCCAGCAGCTCCGGGTGGACAGGGAGGATTGGGGCCAACGTCCTGACTTTC. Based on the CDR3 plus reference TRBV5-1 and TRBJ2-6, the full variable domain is KAGVTQTPRYLIKTRGQQVTLSCSPISGHRSVSWYQQTPGQGLQFLFEYFSETQRNKGNFPGRFSGRQFSNSRSEMNVSTLELGDSALYLCASSSGWTGRIGANVLTFGAGSRLTVL.

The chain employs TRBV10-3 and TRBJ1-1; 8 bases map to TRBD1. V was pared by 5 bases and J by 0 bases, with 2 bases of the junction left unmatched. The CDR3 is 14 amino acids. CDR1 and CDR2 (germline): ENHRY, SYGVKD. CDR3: CAISLTGVNTEAFF. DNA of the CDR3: TGTGCCATCAGTCTGACAGGGGTGAACACTGAAGCTTTCTTT.

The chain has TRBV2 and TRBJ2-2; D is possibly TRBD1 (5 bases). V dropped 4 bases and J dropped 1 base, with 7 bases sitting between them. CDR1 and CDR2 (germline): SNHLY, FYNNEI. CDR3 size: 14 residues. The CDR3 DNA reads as TGTGCCAGCAGTGCCAGGGTGAACACCGGGGAGCTGTTTTTT. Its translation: CASSARVNTGELFF.

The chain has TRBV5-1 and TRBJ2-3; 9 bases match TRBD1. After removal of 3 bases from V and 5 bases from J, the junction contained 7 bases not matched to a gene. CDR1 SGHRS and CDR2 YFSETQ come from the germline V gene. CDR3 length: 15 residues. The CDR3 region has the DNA TGCGCCAGCAGCTCACCAGACAGGGGGATAGATACGCAGTATTTT. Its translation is CASSSPDRGIDTQYF.

For the CDR3, the DNA is TGTGCCAGCAGCCACAACAGGGTTTGGAAATTCGCTGAAGCTTTCTTT. This codes for CASSHNRVWKFAEAFF. This rearrangement joins TRBV5-5 to TRBJ1-1; D is perhaps TRBD1 (6 bases). This CDR3 spans 16 amino acids. Deletions cut 4 bases from V and 6 bases from J, with 22 bases between. The germline CDR1 and CDR2 sequences are SGHKS and YYEKEE (reference sequence).

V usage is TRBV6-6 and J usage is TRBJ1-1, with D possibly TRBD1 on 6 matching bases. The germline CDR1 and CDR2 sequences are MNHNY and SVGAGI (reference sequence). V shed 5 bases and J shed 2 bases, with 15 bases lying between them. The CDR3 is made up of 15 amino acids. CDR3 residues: CASSDVGQSNTEAFF. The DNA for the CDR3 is TGTGCCAGCAGTGACGTAGGACAGTCTAACACTGAAGCTTTCTTT.

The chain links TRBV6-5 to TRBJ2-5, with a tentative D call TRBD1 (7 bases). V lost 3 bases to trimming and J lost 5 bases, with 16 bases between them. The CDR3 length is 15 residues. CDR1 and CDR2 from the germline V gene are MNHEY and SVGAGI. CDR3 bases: TGTGCCAGCAGTTATTCGCCGACAGGGAGGGAGACCCAGTACTTC. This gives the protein CASSYSPTGRETQYF.

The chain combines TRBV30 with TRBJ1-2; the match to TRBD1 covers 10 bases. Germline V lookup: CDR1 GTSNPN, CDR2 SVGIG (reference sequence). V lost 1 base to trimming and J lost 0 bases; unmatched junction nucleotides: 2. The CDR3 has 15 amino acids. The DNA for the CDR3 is TGTGCCTGGAGTGGGGGACAGGGGTCTAACTATGGCTACACCTTC. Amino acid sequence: CAWSGGQGSNYGYTF.

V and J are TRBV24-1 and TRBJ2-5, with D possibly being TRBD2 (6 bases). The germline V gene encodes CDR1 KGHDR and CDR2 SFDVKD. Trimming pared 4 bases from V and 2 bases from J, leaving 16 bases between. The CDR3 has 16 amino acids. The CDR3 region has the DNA TGTGCCACCAGTGACCCCGGGGCGCGGGGACAAGAGACCCAGTACTTC. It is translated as CATSDPGARGQETQYF.

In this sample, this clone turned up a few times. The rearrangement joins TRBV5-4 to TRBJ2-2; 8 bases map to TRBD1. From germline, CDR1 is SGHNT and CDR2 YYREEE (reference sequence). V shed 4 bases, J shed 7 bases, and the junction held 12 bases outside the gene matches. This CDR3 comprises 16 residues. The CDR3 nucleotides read TGTGCCAGCAGCGCTTCATCGACAGGGGTGAACGGGGAGCTGTTTTTT. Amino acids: CASSASSTGVNGELFF.

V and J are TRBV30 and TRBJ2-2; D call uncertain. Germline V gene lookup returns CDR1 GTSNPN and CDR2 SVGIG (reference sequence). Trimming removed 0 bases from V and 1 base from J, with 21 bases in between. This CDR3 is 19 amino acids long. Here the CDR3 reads CAWSVSHFWQRGNTGELFF. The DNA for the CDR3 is TGTGCCTGGAGTGTAAGTCATTTTTGGCAAAGAGGGAACACCGGGGAGCTGTTTTTT.

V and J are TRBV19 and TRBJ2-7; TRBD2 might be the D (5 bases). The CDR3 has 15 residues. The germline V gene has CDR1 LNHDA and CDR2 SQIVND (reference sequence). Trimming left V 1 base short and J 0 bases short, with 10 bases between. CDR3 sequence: CASSIAGDNSYEQYF. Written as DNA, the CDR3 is TGTGCCAGTAGTATAGCCGGGGATAACTCCTACGAGCAGTACTTC.

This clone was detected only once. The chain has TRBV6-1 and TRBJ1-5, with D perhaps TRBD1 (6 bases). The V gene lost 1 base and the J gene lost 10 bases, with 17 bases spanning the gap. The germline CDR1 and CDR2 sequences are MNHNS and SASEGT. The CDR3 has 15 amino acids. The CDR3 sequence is CASSEVRGGRGPQHF. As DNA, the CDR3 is TGTGCCAGCAGTGAAGTTCGTGGAGGCAGGGGTCCCCAGCATTTT.

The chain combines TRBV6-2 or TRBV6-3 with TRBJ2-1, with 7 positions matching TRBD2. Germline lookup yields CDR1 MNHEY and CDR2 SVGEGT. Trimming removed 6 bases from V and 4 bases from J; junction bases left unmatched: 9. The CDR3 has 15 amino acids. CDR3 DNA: TGTGCCAGCAGCTCCCTCGCGGGAGCATACAATGAGCAGTTCTTC. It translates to CASSSLAGAYNEQFF.

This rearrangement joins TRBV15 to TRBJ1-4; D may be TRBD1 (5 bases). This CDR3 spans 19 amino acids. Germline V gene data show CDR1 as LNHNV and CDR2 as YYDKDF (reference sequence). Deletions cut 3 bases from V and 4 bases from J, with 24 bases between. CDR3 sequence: CATSRPGPDRTSDNEKLFF. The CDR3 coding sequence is TGTGCCACCAGCAGGCCGGGTCCCGACAGAACCTCCGATAATGAAAAACTGTTTTTT.